This T cell receptor beta chain derives from a study of cytomegalovirus exposure and HLA in healthy donors. The wider study: HLA-typed donors were the source of approximately 80 million unique TCRs held in an early data release.

The PCR made use of 60 Vbeta and 13 Jbeta primers. Data came from immunoSEQ multiplex PCR; TCRdb stores just in-frame clones and leaves some out. Here the sample spans more than 95,000 clones, approximately 70% being singletons. Points on this clone: Its antigen is unidentified.

Study results and caveats: Generally TCR sequences proved uncommon, though certain public TCRs appeared in numerous donors. TCR beta V segments were, for the most part, productive about 87% or about 30% of the time in an earlier analysis. Later on, an analysis found that several of the most significant clusters appeared to be linked to common viral pathogens, which included parvovirus B19.

The receptor was derived from a man aged 25-45 years in good health and CMV-seronegative. What was sequenced was PBMCs.

For the CDR3, the DNA is TGTGCCAGCTCACAAGGGGTCGGTTTTAGTGAGCAGTACTTC. Translating gives CASSQGVGFSEQYF. The J gene is TRBJ2-7, the V gene TRBV18; D might be TRBD1 (5 bases). This CDR3 is built from 14 residues. V dropped 4 bases and J dropped 7 bases, with 17 bases sitting between them. Germline assignment: CDR1 KGHSH and CDR2 LQKENI.